This TCR beta chain was observed in a study of regulatory T cells in long-lasting Graves disease (dated by TCRdb to 2020 to 2023). In terms of the full investigation: In the newly diagnosed Graves' disease group, patients had been taking antithyroid drugs for less than 3 months. Peripheral blood TCR sequencing and RNA sequencing compared persistent Graves' disease patients with newly diagnosed Graves' disease patients. The study took place in China and was registered as a clinical trial. A total of roughly 35 samples were covered by TCR sequencing, comprising roughly 13 persistent and about 20 newly diagnosed Graves' disease patients.

Study-level results and caveats: Because the primary lesion, thyroid tissue, could not be accessed, the study looked at peripheral blood alone. Only the TCR beta chain was sequenced and analyzed. More public clonotypes were shared among persistent patients (about 2,800) than among newly diagnosed patients (966). As a limitation, the authors acknowledged that the small sample size may reduce accuracy. Persistent disease showed preferential use of TRBV28, TRBJ1-2 and TRBJ2-5, whereas newly diagnosed disease favored TRBV20-1 and TRBJ2-1. Compared with newly diagnosed patients, patients with persistent Graves' disease had lower TCR Shannon entropy and fewer highly expanded clones, which suggests clonal expansion.

Preparation of the library involved multiplex PCR. For sequencing, an Illumina HiSeq 4000 was employed. To build TCR beta libraries, CDR3 regions were amplified by Arm-PCR using iRepertoire HTBI primers. Before sequencing, the PCR products went through gel purification. Regarding the original processing steps: Gene usage analysis of CDR3 amino acid clonotypes used the 60 to 75 TRBV and more than 13 TRBJ segments found across samples. COPE and FqMerger were used to merge filtered high-quality paired reads into contigs. BLAST was used to align contigs to IMGT TRBV, TRBD and TRBJ reference genes, and CDR3 was defined according to IMGT. Highly expanded clones were defined as clonotypes with a frequency above 0.1%. Shannon entropy served as the measure of repertoire diversity, while the Gini coefficient captured V-J evenness. A clonotype found in more than one individual was treated as public. The public reads were quality trimmed at Q25 with fastp and then assembled into clones with MiXCR by TCRdb, keeping productive beta chains. Identical CDR3 protein sequences are pooled into one entry, listed with their most common genes and DNA. The V and J calls here are based on TCRdb, not the publication. This sample gives about 500,000 distinct CDR3 sequences in total; about 12% of them show up just once. The top ten hold roughly 8.2% of the sample.

The sample's time point label is to be understood as: newly diagnosed GD, antithyroid drugs for less than 3 months. For both TCR sequencing and RNA sequencing, RNA was extracted from PBMCs in TRIzol. The diagnosis of Graves' disease was made according to American Thyroid Association guidelines. Patients for the study were recruited at an endocrinology department in Xi'an, China. Each patient gave roughly 10 milliliters of peripheral blood, collected in an EDTA anticoagulant tube. PBMCs were isolated by Ficoll Paque Plus density gradient separation without further T cell sorting. An Agilent 2100 Bioanalyzer and agarose gel were used to assess RNA quality, and a NanoDrop 2000 was used to measure RNA concentration. CDR1 is given as MDHEN and CDR2 as SYDVKM, both from the germline V gene. The CDR3 numbers 15 residues from cysteine through phenylalanine. Only the CDR3 part of the read is kept: 45 bases, read in frame from the first base. V is cut by 6 bases and J by 0 bases, and the space between the germline ends is 14 bases.

There are many counts of this clonotype. Its cognate antigen has yet to be identified. No much larger clone is present one base from it, and per-base qualities are unavailable. These records were also assigned to another study, of T cells in Graves' hyperthyroidism and ophthalmopathy. The second publication reports: Stable Graves' hyperthyroidism was defined as no progression to ophthalmopathy during 18 months of follow-up. Hyperthyroidism patients were newly diagnosed, with disease duration under 2 months, and aged 18 to 65 years. Any patient with an uncontrolled infection, another autoimmune disease, pregnancy or lactation was excluded. Clinical symptoms, serum thyroxine and TRAb, thyroid ultrasound, and orbital computed tomography formed the basis for the diagnoses. A first-round RT-PCR of the TCR CDR3 used the HTBI primer set with the Qiagen OneStep RT-PCR kit. Blood samples also contained most of the expanded thyroid clonotypes (frequency above 0.001), which suggests that blood repertoires may reflect thyroid immune responses. A model built on a 13 V-J signature distinguished ophthalmopathy from stable hyperthyroidism, reaching roughly 88% sensitivity and about 81% specificity in cross-validation and 80%/75% in testing. In validation, the model predicted progression to ophthalmopathy with approximately 69% sensitivity and about 73% specificity, a median of approximately 6.5 months before onset. To identify distinguishing TCR V-J signatures, a discovery cohort of around 100 patients was used, comprising 40 to 45 with Graves' ophthalmopathy and roughly 60 with stable Graves' hyperthyroidism. An independent validation cohort of around 20 hyperthyroidism patients and 17 patients who later progressed to ophthalmopathy tested prospective prediction of ophthalmopathy. The approximately 100 discovery patients were randomly divided into training and test sets at a 7:3 ratio. In several Graves' hyperthyroidism patients, the study also compared T-cell repertoires from thyroid tissue with T-cell repertoires from blood. Once sampling was done, hyperthyroidism patients were given methimazole at a starting dose of 30 mg daily, whereas ophthalmopathy patients were given high-dose intravenous methylprednisolone. A second multiplex PCR round built the libraries, followed by size selection and purification. The libraries were sequenced on an Illumina HiSeq2000 using paired-end 100 bp reads. SOAPnuke was used to process the raw data, removing reads that contained adapters or uncalled bases, had a mean Phred below 15, or lacked an exact match to the constant primer or identifier. High-quality paired reads were merged with COPE v1.2.5, and unique nucleotide sequences were defined as clonotypes. Clonotypes were aligned to IMGT TRBV, TRBD and TRBJ reference segments using MiTCR v1.1. The analysis was restricted to V-J combinations with a frequency above 0.0001, which together covered 99% to 99.2% of the repertoires. A TCS score was defined as the ratio of F50 (clonal expansion) to E x V (chaos), with BLOSUM62-based TCRdist applied between CDR3 peptides within each V-J. Welch's t-statistics and random forest reduced 450 to 600 V-J features to roughly 13, which were used in a naive Bayes classifier (R e1071). No statistical method was used to set the sample size in advance, and investigators knew the group allocation. The paper describes TCR Vbeta CDR3 sequencing of roughly 130 peripheral blood samples, made up of around 41 ophthalmopathy patients, around 73 hyperthyroidism patients and 17 progressor patients.

This TCR came from a woman aged 25-40 years with Graves disease. Donor details come from another sample of the same person, matched by shared clones. The specimen comprised peripheral blood mononuclear cells (PBMCs), sampled at new diagnosis, from a patient treated with antithyroid drugs. In this chain, TRBV28 is recombined with TRBJ1-1; the D gene identity is not certain. The CDR3 region has the sequence CASSGLDVMNTEAFF. In nucleotides, the sequence is TGTGCCAGCAGCGGACTGGACGTTATGAACACTGAAGCTTTCTTT.